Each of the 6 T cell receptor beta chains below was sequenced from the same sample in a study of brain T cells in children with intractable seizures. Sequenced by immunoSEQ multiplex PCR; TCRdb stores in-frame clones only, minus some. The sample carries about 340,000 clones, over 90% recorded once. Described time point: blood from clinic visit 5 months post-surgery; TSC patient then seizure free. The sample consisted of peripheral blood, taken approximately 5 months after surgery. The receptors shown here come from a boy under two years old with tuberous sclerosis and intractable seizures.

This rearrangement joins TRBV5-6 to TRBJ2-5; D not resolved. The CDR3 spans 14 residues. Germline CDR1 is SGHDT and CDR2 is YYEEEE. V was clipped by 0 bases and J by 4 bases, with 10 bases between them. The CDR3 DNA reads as TGTGCCAGCAGCTTGGTGCGAGCCAGAGAGACCCAGTACTTC. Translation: CASSLVRARETQYF.

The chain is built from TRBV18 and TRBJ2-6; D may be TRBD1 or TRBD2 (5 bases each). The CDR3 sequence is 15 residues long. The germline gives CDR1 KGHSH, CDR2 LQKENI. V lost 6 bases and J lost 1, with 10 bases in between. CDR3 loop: CASSGRESGANVLTF. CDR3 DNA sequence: TGTGCCAGCTCGGGACGGGAATCTGGGGCCAACGTCCTGACTTTC.

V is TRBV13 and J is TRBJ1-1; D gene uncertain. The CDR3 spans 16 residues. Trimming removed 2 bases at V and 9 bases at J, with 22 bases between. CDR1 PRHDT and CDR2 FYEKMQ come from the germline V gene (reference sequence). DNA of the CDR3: TGTGCCAGCAGCTTATATTATCGAGCCCCACAAGGTCAAGCTTTCTTT. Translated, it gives CASSLYYRAPQGQAFF.

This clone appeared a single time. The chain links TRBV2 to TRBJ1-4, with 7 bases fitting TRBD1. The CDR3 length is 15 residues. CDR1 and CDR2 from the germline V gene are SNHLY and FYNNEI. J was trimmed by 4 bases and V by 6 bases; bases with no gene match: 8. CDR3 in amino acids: CASRLTGRSNEKLFF. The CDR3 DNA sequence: TGTGCCAGCAGGTTGACAGGGCGTAGTAATGAAAAACTGTTTTTT.

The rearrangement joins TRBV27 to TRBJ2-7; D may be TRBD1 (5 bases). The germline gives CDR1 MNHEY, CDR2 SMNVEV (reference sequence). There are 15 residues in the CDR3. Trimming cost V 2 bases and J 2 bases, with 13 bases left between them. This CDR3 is CASSLMGPLTYEQYF. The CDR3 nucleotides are TGTGCCAGCAGTTTAATGGGGCCCCTAACCTACGAGCAGTACTTC.

DNA for the CDR3: TGTGCCACCAGTGATACGGACTCCGGGGAGCTGTTTTTT. Translating gives CATSDTDSGELFF. V is TRBV24-1 and J is TRBJ2-2, with D possibly being TRBD2 (5 bases). Germline-derived CDR1 and CDR2 are KGHDR and SFDVKD. The CDR3 has 13 amino acids. Trimming removed 3 bases at V and 6 bases at J, with 7 bases between.